Presented here are 7 T cell receptor beta chains from one specimen sequenced in a study of T cell changes during pregnancy in multiple sclerosis. The table came from immunoSEQ multiplex PCR; TCRdb's copy has only in-frame clones and leaves some out. In the table there are fewer than 60,000 clones, about 90% of which are singletons. The input for sequencing was CD4+ T cells from peripheral blood mononuclear cells, taken after pregnancy. The receptors come from a female donor with multiple sclerosis, enrolled in a pregnancy study.

The chain employs TRBV5-1 and TRBJ2-3; TRBD1 aligns across 7 bases. CDR1 is SGHRS, CDR2 YFSETQ, per germline. The CDR3 runs 14 residues. V shed 6 bases and J 3 bases; nucleotides not matched to a gene: 7. The CDR3 spells CASTQRQGTDTQYF. The CDR3 DNA reads TGCGCCAGCACCCAAAGACAGGGAACAGATACGCAGTATTTT.

V is TRBV11-3 and J is TRBJ2-3, with TRBD2 matching 8 bases. CDR1 SGHNT and CDR2 YENEEA come from the germline V gene. The ends lost 6 bases at V and 6 bases at J; junction bases unmatched: 8. This CDR3 has 14 residues. CDR3 sequence (DNA): TGTGCCAGCAGGTCGGGGGGGCCGGGGGATACGCAGTATTTT. The encoded protein is CASRSGGPGDTQYF.

This clone is medium-sized (0.01 to 0.1%). The chain links TRBV7-2 to TRBJ1-6; TRBD1 is a possible D gene (6 bases). Germline V gene data show CDR1 as SGHTA and CDR2 as FQGNSA. The CDR3 is made up of 16 amino acids. The ends were cut back, 5 bases at V and 7 bases at J, with 18 bases in the middle. The DNA of the CDR3 is TGTGCCAGCAGCGCACAGACAGGAAGGGGGAATTCACCCCTCCACTTT. Protein product: CASSAQTGRGNSPLHF.

The chain couples TRBV30 to TRBJ1-1, with D maybe TRBD1 (5 bases). Germline V gene lookup returns CDR1 GTSNPN and CDR2 SVGIG (reference sequence). Trimming shortened V by 1 base and J by 6 bases, and 9 bases separated the two germline ends. This CDR3 has 12 amino acids. The CDR3 nucleotides read TGTGCCTGGAGTGCCAGGGTGTCTGAAGCTTTCTTT. It specifies CAWSARVSEAFF.

The chain uses TRBV6-5 and TRBJ1-1, with 9 bases fitting TRBD1. From germline, CDR1 is MNHEY and CDR2 SVGAGI. V was clipped by 1 base and J by 1 base; unmatched bases: 4. CDR3 length equals 16 residues. Here the CDR3 reads CASSYWRGQGNTEAFF. The DNA for the CDR3 is TGTGCCAGCAGTTACTGGCGGGGACAGGGGAACACTGAAGCTTTCTTT.

The V gene is TRBV29-1, the J gene TRBJ2-2, with a tentative D call TRBD1 (6 bases). Trimming removed 4 bases at V and 2 bases at J, with 11 bases between. The germline V gene encodes CDR1 SQVTM and CDR2 ANQGSEA. This CDR3 is 14 amino acids long. CDR3 loop: CSVAGALNTGELFF. CDR3 DNA: TGCAGCGTTGCAGGGGCTCTAAACACCGGGGAGCTGTTTTTT.

The rearrangement joins TRBV27 to TRBJ1-4; D possibly corresponds to TRBD1 (6 bases). This CDR3 comprises 15 residues. CDR1 and CDR2 (germline): MNHEY, SMNVEV (reference sequence). V dropped 7 bases and J dropped 3 bases, with 15 bases sitting between them. The CDR3 here is CASKQGPTSNEKLFF. In DNA, the CDR3 is TGTGCCAGCAAACAGGGCCCAACCTCTAATGAAAAACTGTTTTTT. Based on the CDR3 plus reference TRBV27 and TRBJ1-4, the full variable domain is EAQVTQNPRYLITVTGKKLTVTCSQNMNHEYMSWYRQDPGLGLRQIYYSMNVEVTDKGDVPEGYKVSRKEKRNFPLILESPSPNQTSLYFCASKQGPTSNEKLFFGSGTQLSVL.